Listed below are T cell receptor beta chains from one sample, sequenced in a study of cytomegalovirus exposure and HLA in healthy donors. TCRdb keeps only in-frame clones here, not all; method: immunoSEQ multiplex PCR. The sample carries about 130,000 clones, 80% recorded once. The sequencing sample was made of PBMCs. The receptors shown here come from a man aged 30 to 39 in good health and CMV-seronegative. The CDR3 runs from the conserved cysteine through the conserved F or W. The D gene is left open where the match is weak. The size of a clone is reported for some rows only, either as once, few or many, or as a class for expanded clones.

TGTGCCAGCACCAGAACTCCCACCGGGACAGCCAAAGCTTTCTTT	CASTRTPTGTAKAFF	TRBD1	-	TRBV27	TRBJ1-1
TGTGCCAGTAGTATGAGTGGGGGGGGCTACAATGAGCAGTTCTTC	CASSMSGGGYNEQFF	TRBD2	-	TRBV19	TRBJ2-1
TGTGCCAGCAGCTTAGGCAGGGGACCCCAGCATTTT	CASSLGRGPQHF	-	-	TRBV11-2	TRBJ1-5
TGTGCCAGCAGTGAACGGGCCGGGATCGCAGATACGCAGTATTTT	CASSERAGIADTQYF	-	-	TRBV6-1	TRBJ2-3
TGTGCCAGCAGTTTAGGGGGACAGGCCTATGGCTACACCTTC	CASSLGGQAYGYTF	TRBD1	-	TRBV28	TRBJ1-2
TGTGCCAGCAGTCCCTCAACAGGGGCTCTAACCTACGAGCAGTACTTC	CASSPSTGALTYEQYF	TRBD1	-	TRBV27	TRBJ2-7
TGTGCCATCAGTGAGTCTTCGGGGGGGGCCTACGAGCAGTACTTC	CAISESSGGAYEQYF	TRBD2	-	TRBV10-3	TRBJ2-7
TGTGCCAGCCAAACGGACAGAACTAATGAAAAACTGTTTTTT	CASQTDRTNEKLFF	-	-	TRBV18	TRBJ1-4
TGTGCCAGCAGTCAACAGGTTCAACTAGCGGGAGTCGATGAGCAGTTCTTC	CASSQQVQLAGVDEQFF	TRBD2	-	TRBV27	TRBJ2-1
TGTGCCAGCAGTAGGAAGGGACAGGCGTTGGAGCCCCAGCATTTT	CASSRKGQALEPQHF	-	few	TRBV21-1	TRBJ1-5
TGTGCCAGCTCACAACCCGGACAGTACGGTACTGAAGCTTTCTTT	CASSQPGQYGTEAFF	-	-	TRBV18	TRBJ1-1
TGTGCTAGTGGTTCCCGGGACAGGGGCTCCTACGAGCAGTACTTC	CASGSRDRGSYEQYF	TRBD1	-	TRBV12-5	TRBJ2-7
TGTGCCAGCAGCTTAGCGGGGGGCACCGGGGAGCTGTTTTTT	CASSLAGGTGELFF	TRBD2	-	TRBV11-2	TRBJ2-2
TGTGCCAGTAGTTCTCAACTGGCGGCTGGCGGGATCTACAATGAGCAGTTCTTC	CASSSQLAAGGIYNEQFF	-	-	TRBV19	TRBJ2-1
TGTGCCAGCAGTAACCCGGGACAGGGGGCTTGGGTCACTGAAGCTTTCTTT	CASSNPGQGAWVTEAFF	TRBD1	once	TRBV27	TRBJ1-1
TGCGCCAGCGGAACCATATGGGGCACCGCGAACACCGGGGAGCTGTTTTTT	CASGTIWGTANTGELFF	-	-	TRBV4-3	TRBJ2-2
TGCAGCGTCTCTACAGGGGGGGTGAACACTGAAGCTTTCTTT	CSVSTGGVNTEAFF	TRBD1	-	TRBV29-1	TRBJ1-1
TGTGCCAGCAGCCCGGATAGGGGCGACTATGGCTACACCTTC	CASSPDRGDYGYTF	-	-	TRBV11-2	TRBJ1-2
TGTGCCAGCAGCTTGGGGGACAGGGGTCTATACGAGCAGTACTTC	CASSLGDRGLYEQYF	TRBD1	-	TRBV7-9	TRBJ2-7
TGCGCCAGCAGCCAACGGGGAAGGGCTAGCGGCTACAATGAGCAGTTCTTC	CASSQRGRASGYNEQFF	TRBD2	-	TRBV4-1	TRBJ2-1
TGTGCCAGCAGCCAAGAACTAGCGGGCGGAGATACGCAGTATTTT	CASSQELAGGDTQYF	TRBD2	once	TRBV14	TRBJ2-3
TGTGCCAGCAGCCAAGGACTAGCGGACAACAATGAGCAGTTCTTC	CASSQGLADNNEQFF	TRBD2	few	TRBV6-6	TRBJ2-1
TGTGCCAGCTCCAAGGGGGTAAACACCGGGGAGCTGTTTTTT	CASSKGVNTGELFF	-	-	TRBV6-4	TRBJ2-2
TGTGCCAGCAGCGGAACAGGGGTCACTGAAGCTTTCTTT	CASSGTGVTEAFF	TRBD1	-	TRBV9	TRBJ1-1
TGTGCCAGCAGCAACCCTCGAGCGGGAGGTAGCACAGATACGCAGTATTTT	CASSNPRAGGSTDTQYF	TRBD2	-	TRBV9	TRBJ2-3
TGTGCCAGTACTCGAGAGAAAGAGCCCCAGCATTTT	CASTREKEPQHF	-	-	TRBV19	TRBJ1-5
TGTGCCAGCTGCAAGGAGGAGAACACTGAAGCTTTCTTT	CASCKEENTEAFF	-	-	TRBV27	TRBJ1-1
TGTGCCAGCAGAGGACAGACGAACACCGGGGAGCTGTTTTTT	CASRGQTNTGELFF	-	-	TRBV7-9	TRBJ2-2
TGTGCCAGCAGCCAAGAGTTTTGGGGAGCCGGCTCTGGAAACACCATATATTTT	CASSQEFWGAGSGNTIYF	-	-	TRBV14	TRBJ1-3
TGTGCCAGCAGATCGGGGGGTCTGGGTCAGCCCCAGCATTTT	CASRSGGLGQPQHF	-	-	TRBV6-5	TRBJ1-5
TGTGCCAGCAGCCAAGGTCCCGCGGGTGGACCGGAGGATACGCAGTATTTT	CASSQGPAGGPEDTQYF	-	-	TRBV4-2	TRBJ2-3
TGTGCCAGCAGGAACCAGGGTTTTAATGGCTACACCTTC	CASRNQGFNGYTF	-	-	TRBV27	TRBJ1-2
TGCGCCAGCAGCCGGGTTGGAGGGGTTGGCAATTCACCCCTCCACTTT	CASSRVGGVGNSPLHF	-	-	TRBV5-1	TRBJ1-6
TGCGCCAGCAGACAGCCAGTTGAGACTAGCGGGAAATCCTACAATGAGCAGTTCTTC	CASRQPVETSGKSYNEQFF	TRBD2	-	TRBV4-1	TRBJ2-1
TGTGCCAGCAGTTACGAGCGGGAGCTTTACGAGCAGTACTTC	CASSYERELYEQYF	TRBD2	-	TRBV6-5	TRBJ2-7
TGCAGCGTTAGGAGACCCGGGTCCTACAATGAGCAGTTCTTC	CSVRRPGSYNEQFF	-	-	TRBV29-1	TRBJ2-1
TGTGCCAGTAGTATCGGGGGTAACAATCAGCCCCAGCATTTT	CASSIGGNNQPQHF	-	-	TRBV19	TRBJ1-5
TGTGCCAGCAGCCCAGGGACTAGCGGGAGCTTCAGTGACTACGAGCAGTACTTC	CASSPGTSGSFSDYEQYF	TRBD2	-	TRBV9	TRBJ2-7
TGTGCCAGCAGCTTAGCTGGACAGGGAAGTAACTATGGCTACACCTTC	CASSLAGQGSNYGYTF	TRBD1	-	TRBV11-1	TRBJ1-2
TGTGCCAGCAGCTTCGCGCGGGGACAGGGCACCTACGAGCAGTACTTC	CASSFARGQGTYEQYF	TRBD1	-	TRBV7-2	TRBJ2-7
TGTGCCAGCAGTTTCGATCAGGGGACCTACGAGCAGTACTTC	CASSFDQGTYEQYF	-	-	TRBV28	TRBJ2-7